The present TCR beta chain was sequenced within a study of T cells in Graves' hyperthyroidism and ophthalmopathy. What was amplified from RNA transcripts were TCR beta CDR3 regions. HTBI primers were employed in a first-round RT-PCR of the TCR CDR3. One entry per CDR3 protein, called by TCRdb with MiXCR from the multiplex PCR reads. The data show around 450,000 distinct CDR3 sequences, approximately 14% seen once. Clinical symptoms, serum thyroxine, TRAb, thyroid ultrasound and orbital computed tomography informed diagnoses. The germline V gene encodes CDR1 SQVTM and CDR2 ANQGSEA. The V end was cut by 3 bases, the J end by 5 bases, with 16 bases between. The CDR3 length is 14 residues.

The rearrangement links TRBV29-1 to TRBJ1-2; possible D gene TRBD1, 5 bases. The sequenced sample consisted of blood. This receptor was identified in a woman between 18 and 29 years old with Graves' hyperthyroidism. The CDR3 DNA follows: TGCAGCGTTGACCAAGGTGGGGGTTGGTATGGCTACACCTTC. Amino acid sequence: CSVDQGGGWYGYTF.